This passage covers 6 T cell receptor beta chains from one sample sequenced in a study of cytomegalovirus exposure and HLA in healthy donors. Vbeta (60) and Jbeta (13) primers were used in the PCR. Here immunoSEQ multiplex PCR was the method, and the copy in TCRdb shows in-frame clones only, minus some. The sample consists of 160,000 or so clones, around three quarters of them appearing once. Sequences were obtained from PBMCs. These receptors came from a man in his forties in good health and CMV-seronegative.

The V and J genes are TRBV10-3 and TRBJ1-4; 8 bases agree with TRBD1. With 4 bases clipped from V and 8 bases from J, the junction kept 9 bases outside the gene matches. Germline CDR1 is ENHRY and CDR2 is SYGVKD. CDR3 length: 15 residues. The CDR3 protein is CAISGKTGVSEKLFF. The CDR3 DNA sequence: TGTGCCATCAGTGGGAAGACAGGGGTTTCAGAAAAACTGTTTTTT.

V gene TRBV19 combines with J gene TRBJ1-1; no firm D call. V was trimmed by 2 bases and J by 1 base, leaving 8 bases between them. Germline V lookup: CDR1 LNHDA, CDR2 SQIVND (reference sequence). This CDR3 comprises 14 residues. For the CDR3, the DNA is TGTGCCAGTAGTATAACGTGGGCGAACACTGAAGCTTTCTTT. Protein: CASSITWANTEAFF.

A word on this clone: One end of the junction is discordant with germline, which a read error may explain. The gene calls are TRBV2 and TRBJ2-6; possible D gene TRBD1, 6 bases. The CDR3 sequence is 14 residues long. Germline V CDR1 and CDR2: SNHLY, FYNNEI. The CDR3 sequence: CASSGTAGANGLTF. CDR3 in DNA: TGTGCCAGCAGTGGGACAGCTGGGGCCAACGGCCTGACTTTC.

The chain couples TRBV6-6 to TRBJ2-7; 9 nucleotides align to TRBD2. This CDR3 is 16 amino acids long. V shed 1 base, J shed 1 base, and the junction held 5 bases outside the gene matches. Per the germline V gene, CDR1 is MNHNY and CDR2 is SVGAGI (reference sequence). The DNA of the CDR3 is TGTGCCAGCAGTTACTTGGCTAGCGGGATGTCCTACGAGCAGTACGTC. This codes for CASSYLASGMSYEQYV.

The CDR3 reads CASSTPYDYEQYF. In DNA form, the CDR3 reads TGTGCCAGCAGTACGCCCTACGACTACGAGCAGTACTTC. The chain is built from TRBV28 and TRBJ2-7; D call uncertain. The germline V gene has CDR1 MDHEN and CDR2 SYDVKM. This CDR3 has 13 amino acids. V lost 5 bases to trimming and J lost 3 bases, with 11 bases between them.

The chain uses TRBV9 and TRBJ2-5; tentatively, D is TRBD2 (5 bases). CDR1 and CDR2 from the germline V gene are SGDLS and YYNGEE. The ends were cut back, 3 bases at V and 0 bases at J, with 12 bases in the middle. The CDR3 sequence is 15 residues long. The CDR3 reads CASSASGKYQETQYF. CDR3 DNA sequence: TGTGCCAGCAGCGCAAGCGGAAAGTACCAAGAGACCCAGTACTTC.